Included here is one T cell receptor (beta chain) sequence, with context. This entry comes from a study of blood T cells in healthy people across ages. V was clipped by 4 bases and J by 5 bases, with 14 bases between them. The CDR3 has 14 residues. Germline V gene lookup returns CDR1 SGHNT and CDR2 YYREEE (reference sequence). PCR was performed a second time for roughly 7 to 11 cycles using a sample-barcoded 5' primer and a J-beta primer mix. TCRdb reprocessed the 5' RACE reads with MiXCR, giving one entry per CDR3 protein. The sample yields 1.5 million to 2 million distinct CDR3 sequences, 30% to 35% seen once.

The sample comprised blood. The receptor's source is a woman aged 25 to 39 in good health. V and J are TRBV5-4 and TRBJ2-3; possible D gene TRBD2, 6 bases. This CDR3 reads CASSPDGGGDTQYF. CDR3 bases: TGTGCCAGCAGCCCCGATGGGGGAGGAGATACGCAGTATTTT.